This TCR beta chain was identified in a study of glioma-infiltrating T cells. As for this clonotype: A clone one base away is much larger, so this may be a read error. The final CDR3 position lacks the conserved phenylalanine or tryptophan, pointing to a likely read error.

Using RNA template, CDR3s of TCR alpha and beta were amplified with iRepertoire arm-PCR. TCRdb ran MiXCR on the multiplex PCR reads and lists one entry per CDR3 protein. This table has 100,000 to 150,000 distinct CDR3 sequences, around 25% appearing once. CDR1 is SGHTA and CDR2 is FQGTGA in the germline V gene. The CDR3 is 13 residues long. This sequence joins TRBV7-3 and TRBJ2-3; D may correspond to TRBD1 or TRBD2 (5 bases each). The sequence derives from a human donor with low-grade glioma or glioblastoma, undergoing nonglioma brain surgery, or in good health (not recorded which). The sequencing sample was made of glioma tissue, nonneoplastic brain tissue, or PBMCs (not recorded which). For the CDR3, the DNA is TGTGCTAGCAGCTTAGGGGACGTAGATACGCAGTATTCT. This sequence encodes CASSLGDVDTQYS.